This T cell receptor (beta chain) was found in a study of T cells after yellow fever vaccination. TCRdb ran MiXCR on the 5' RACE reads and lists one entry per CDR3 protein. The repertoire includes 250,000 to 350,000 distinct CDR3 sequences, approximately 7% of them detected once, and about 18% sits in the top ten. The sample holds a few counts of this clonotype. This TCR was recovered from a man aged 18 to 30 who received the YFV17D yellow fever vaccine. The starting material was PBMCs, obtained about 49 days after the first yellow fever vaccination.

CDR3 coding DNA: TGTGCCAGCAGTTGGACAGCTGGAAACACCATATATTTT. Amino acid sequence: CASSWTAGNTIYF. This chain links TRBV12-3 or TRBV12-4 with TRBJ1-3; D is perhaps TRBD1 (6 bases). This CDR3 region has 13 residues. Trimming took off 4 bases at V and 2 bases at J, with 6 bases between the two ends.